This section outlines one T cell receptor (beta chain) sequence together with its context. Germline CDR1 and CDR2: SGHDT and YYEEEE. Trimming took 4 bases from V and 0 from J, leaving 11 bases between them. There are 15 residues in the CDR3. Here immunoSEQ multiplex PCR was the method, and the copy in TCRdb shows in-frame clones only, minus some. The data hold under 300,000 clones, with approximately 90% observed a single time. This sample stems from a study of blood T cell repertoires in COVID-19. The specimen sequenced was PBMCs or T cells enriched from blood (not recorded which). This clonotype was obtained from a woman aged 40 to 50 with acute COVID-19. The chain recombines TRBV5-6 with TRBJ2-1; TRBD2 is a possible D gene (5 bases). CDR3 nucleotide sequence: TGTGCCAGCAGCGGGCTAGCTCCCTCCTACAATGAGCAGTTCTTC. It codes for CASSGLAPSYNEQFF.